This T cell receptor beta chain was sequenced in a study of T cells after yellow fever vaccination. Looking at the study overall: SMART-Seq v4 Ultra Low Input prepared libraries from low-cell fractions. Study-wide points: Most clones from primary vaccination resurfaced after the booster (about 95% CD4, 75% to 90% CD8).

TCRdb used MiXCR to reprocess the 5' RACE reads, holding one entry per CDR3 protein. This sample has under 90,000 distinct CDR3 sequences, with approximately 7% found just once. Trimming stripped 2 bases from V and 7 bases from J, with 6 bases between. The V gene's germline CDR1 is SGHTA and CDR2 FQGTGA. This CDR3 is 12 amino acids long. This clonotype has at least ten counts. Antigen: not known. The sequence was collected from a man aged 18 to 29 who received the YFV17D yellow fever vaccine. The J gene is TRBJ2-1, the V gene TRBV7-3; no definite D call. This material consisted of CD8+ T cells sorted from PBMCs, taken roughly 47 days after the first yellow fever vaccination. CDR3 residues: CASSLPPNEQFF. The CDR3 bases are TGTGCCAGCAGCTTACCCCCTAATGAGCAGTTCTTC.